This T cell receptor beta chain was recorded in a study of spatial heterogeneity in lung cancer. This clonotype was observed a few times. Sample time point: sample taken at primary tumor resection. Whole RNA came from tumor, nontumor lung or frozen PBMC and was sequenced without being sorted. Deletions cut 5 bases from V and 4 bases from J, with 15 bases between. This CDR3 has 15 residues. TCRdb used MiXCR to reprocess the 5' RACE reads, holding one entry per CDR3 protein. Of 30,000 or so distinct CDR3 sequences listed, around 9.2% are singletons. The sequence derives from a female donor with early-stage non-small cell lung cancer. This chain connects TRBV12-3 or TRBV12-4 to TRBJ2-1; possibly TRBD2 for D (5 bases). The material was PBMCs, obtained at surgery. The CDR3: CASSIWTGIYNEQFF. The DNA of the CDR3 is TGTGCCAGCAGTATCTGGACGGGGATTTACAATGAGCAGTTCTTC.